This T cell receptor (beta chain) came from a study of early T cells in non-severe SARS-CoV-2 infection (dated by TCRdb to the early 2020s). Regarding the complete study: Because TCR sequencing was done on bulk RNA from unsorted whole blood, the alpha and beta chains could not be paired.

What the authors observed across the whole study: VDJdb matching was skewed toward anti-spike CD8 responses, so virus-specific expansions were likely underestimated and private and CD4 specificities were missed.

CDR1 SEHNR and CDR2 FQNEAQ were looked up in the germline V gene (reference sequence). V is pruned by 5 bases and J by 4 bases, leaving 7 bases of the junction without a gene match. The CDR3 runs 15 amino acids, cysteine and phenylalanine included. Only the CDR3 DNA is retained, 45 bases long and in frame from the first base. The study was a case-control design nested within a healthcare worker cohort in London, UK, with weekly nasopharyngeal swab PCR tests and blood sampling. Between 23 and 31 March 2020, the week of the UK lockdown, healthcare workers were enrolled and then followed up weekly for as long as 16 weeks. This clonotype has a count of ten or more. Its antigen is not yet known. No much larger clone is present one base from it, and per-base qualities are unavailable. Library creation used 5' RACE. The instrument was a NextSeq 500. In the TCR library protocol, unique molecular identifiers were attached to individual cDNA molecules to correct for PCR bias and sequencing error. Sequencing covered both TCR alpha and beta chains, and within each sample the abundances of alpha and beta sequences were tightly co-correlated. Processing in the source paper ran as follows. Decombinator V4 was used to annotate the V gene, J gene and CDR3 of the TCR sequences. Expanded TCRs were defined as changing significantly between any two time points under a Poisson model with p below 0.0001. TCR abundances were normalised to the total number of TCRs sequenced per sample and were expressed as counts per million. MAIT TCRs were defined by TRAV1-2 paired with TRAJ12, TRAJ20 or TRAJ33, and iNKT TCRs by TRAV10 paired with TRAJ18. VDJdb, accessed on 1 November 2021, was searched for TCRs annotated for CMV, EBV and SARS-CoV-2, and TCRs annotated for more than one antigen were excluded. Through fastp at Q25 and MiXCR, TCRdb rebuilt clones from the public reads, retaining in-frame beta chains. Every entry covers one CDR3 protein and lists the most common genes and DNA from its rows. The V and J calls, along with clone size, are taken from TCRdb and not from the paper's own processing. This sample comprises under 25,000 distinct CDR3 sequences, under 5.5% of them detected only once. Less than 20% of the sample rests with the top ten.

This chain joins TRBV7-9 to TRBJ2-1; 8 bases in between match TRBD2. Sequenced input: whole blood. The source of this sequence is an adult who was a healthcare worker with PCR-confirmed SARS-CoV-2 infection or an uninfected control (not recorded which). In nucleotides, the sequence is TGTGCCAGCAGCCTCACTAGCGGCTTTTACAATGAGCAGTTCTTC. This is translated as CASSLTSGFYNEQFF.